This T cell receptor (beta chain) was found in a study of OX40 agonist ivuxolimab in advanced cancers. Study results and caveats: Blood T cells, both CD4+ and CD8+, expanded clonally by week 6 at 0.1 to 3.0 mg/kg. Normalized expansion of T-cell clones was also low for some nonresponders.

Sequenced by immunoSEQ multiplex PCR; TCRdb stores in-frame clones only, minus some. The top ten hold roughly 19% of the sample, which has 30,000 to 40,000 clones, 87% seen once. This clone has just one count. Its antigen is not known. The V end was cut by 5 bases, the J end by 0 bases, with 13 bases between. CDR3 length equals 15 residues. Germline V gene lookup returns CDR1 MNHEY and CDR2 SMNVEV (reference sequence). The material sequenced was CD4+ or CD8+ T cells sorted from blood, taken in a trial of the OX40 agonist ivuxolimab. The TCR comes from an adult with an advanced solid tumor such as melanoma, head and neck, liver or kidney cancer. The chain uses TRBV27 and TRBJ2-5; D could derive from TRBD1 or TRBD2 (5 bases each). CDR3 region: CASSLAGAYQETQYF. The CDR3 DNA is TGTGCCAGCAGTCTAGCCGGGGCCTACCAAGAGACCCAGTACTTC.